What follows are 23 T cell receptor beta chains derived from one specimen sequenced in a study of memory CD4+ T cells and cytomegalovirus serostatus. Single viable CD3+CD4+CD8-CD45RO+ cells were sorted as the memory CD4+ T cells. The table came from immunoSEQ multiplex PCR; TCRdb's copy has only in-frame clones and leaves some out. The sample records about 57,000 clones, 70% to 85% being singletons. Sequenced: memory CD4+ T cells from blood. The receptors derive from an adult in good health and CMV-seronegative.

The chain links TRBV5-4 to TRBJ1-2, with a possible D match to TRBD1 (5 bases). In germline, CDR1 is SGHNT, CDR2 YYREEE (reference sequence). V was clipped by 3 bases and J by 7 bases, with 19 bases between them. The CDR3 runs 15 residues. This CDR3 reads CASSSSDPRRGGYTF. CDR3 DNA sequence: TGTGCCAGCAGCTCCTCGGACCCCCGGAGGGGTGGCTACACCTTC.

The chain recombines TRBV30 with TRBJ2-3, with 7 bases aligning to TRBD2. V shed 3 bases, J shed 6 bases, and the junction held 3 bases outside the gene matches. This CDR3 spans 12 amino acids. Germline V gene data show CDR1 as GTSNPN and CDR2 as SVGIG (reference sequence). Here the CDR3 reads CAWSPGGDTQYF. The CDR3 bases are TGTGCCTGGAGCCCCGGGGGGGATACGCAGTATTTT.

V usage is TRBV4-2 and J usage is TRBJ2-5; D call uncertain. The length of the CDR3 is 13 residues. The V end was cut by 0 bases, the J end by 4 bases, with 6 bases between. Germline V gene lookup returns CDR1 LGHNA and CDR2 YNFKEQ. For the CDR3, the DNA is TGTGCCAGCAGCCAAGAATTGCGAGAGACCCAGTACTTC. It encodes CASSQELRETQYF.

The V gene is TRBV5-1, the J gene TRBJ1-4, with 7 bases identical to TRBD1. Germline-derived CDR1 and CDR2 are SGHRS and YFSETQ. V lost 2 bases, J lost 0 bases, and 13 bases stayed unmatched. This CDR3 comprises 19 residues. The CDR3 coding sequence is TGCGCCAGCAGCTTAGCTAGGGGGCTAAGAGATACAACTAATGAAAAACTGTTTTTT. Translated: CASSLARGLRDTTNEKLFF.

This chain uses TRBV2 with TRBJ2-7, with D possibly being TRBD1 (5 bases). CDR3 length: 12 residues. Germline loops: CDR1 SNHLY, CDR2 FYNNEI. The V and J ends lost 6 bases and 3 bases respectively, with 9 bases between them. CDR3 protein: CASRGQVYEQYF. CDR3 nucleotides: TGTGCCAGCAGGGGGCAAGTCTACGAGCAGTACTTC. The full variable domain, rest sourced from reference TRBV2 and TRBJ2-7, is EPEVTQTPSHQVTQMGQEVILRCVPISNHLYFYWYRQILGQKVEFLVSFYNNEISEKSEIFDDQFSVERPDGSNFTLKIRSTKLEDSAMYFCASRGQVYEQYFGPGTRLTVT.

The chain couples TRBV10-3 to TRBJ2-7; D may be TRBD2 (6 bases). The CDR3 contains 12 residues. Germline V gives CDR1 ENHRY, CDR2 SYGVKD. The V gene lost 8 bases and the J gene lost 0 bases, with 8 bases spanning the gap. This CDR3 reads CAIGGSSYEQYF. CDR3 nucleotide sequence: TGTGCCATCGGGGGGAGCTCCTACGAGCAGTACTTC.

The CDR3: CATALENSYNEQFF. CDR3 nucleotide sequence: TGTGCCACCGCCTTGGAAAACTCCTACAATGAGCAGTTCTTC. V is TRBV6-1 and J is TRBJ2-1, with D hard to call. This CDR3 has 14 amino acids. Trimming left V 10 bases short and J 0 bases short, with 13 bases between. From germline, CDR1 is MNHNS and CDR2 SASEGT.

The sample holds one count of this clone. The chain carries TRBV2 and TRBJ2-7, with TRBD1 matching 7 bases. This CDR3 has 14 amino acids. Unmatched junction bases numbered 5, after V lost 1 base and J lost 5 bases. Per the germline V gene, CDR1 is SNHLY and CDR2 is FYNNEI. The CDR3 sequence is CASSEGRQGHEQYF. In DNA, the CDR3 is TGTGCCAGCAGTGAAGGCCGACAGGGCCACGAGCAGTACTTC.

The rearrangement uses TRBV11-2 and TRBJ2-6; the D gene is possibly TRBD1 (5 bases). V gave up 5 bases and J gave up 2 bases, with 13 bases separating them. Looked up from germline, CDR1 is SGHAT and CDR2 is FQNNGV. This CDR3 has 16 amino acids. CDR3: CASSVQGVPGANVLTF. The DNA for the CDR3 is TGTGCCAGCAGCGTCCAAGGGGTTCCTGGGGCCAACGTCCTGACTTTC.

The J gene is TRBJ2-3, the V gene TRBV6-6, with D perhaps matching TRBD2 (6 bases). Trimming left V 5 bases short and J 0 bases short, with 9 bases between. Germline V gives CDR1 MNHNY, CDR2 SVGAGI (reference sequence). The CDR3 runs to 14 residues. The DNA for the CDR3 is TGTGCCAGCAGTCTCGGGGGTAGCACAGATACGCAGTATTTT. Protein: CASSLGGSTDTQYF.

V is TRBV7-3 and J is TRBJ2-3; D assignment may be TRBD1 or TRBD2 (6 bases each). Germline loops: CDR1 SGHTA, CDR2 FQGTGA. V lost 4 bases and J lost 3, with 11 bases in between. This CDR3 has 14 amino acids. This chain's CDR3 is CASSSTRGTDTQYF. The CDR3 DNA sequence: TGTGCCAGCAGCTCGACTAGGGGGACAGATACGCAGTATTTT.

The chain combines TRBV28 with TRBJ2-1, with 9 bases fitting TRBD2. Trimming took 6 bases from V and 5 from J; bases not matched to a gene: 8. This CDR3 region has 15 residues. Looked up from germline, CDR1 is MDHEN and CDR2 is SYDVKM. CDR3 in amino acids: CASRTASGKHNEQFF. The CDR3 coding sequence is TGTGCCAGCAGAACGGCTAGCGGGAAACACAATGAGCAGTTCTTC.

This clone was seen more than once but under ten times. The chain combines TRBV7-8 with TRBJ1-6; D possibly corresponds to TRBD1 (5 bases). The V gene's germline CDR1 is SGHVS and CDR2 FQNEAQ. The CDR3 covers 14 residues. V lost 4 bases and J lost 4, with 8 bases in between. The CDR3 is CASSSTDYNSPLHF. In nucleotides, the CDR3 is TGTGCCAGCAGCTCGACAGATTATAATTCACCCCTCCACTTT.

The DNA of the CDR3 is TGTGCCAGCAGCTGGCCGGGACAGGGTCAAACTGAAGCTTTCTTT. Translated, it gives CASSWPGQGQTEAFF. The V gene is TRBV7-9, the J gene TRBJ1-1, with TRBD1 matching 9 bases. The CDR3 consists of 15 residues. After removal of 4 bases from V and 5 bases from J, the junction contained 8 bases not matched to a gene. CDR1 is SEHNR and CDR2 is FQNEAQ in the germline V gene (reference sequence).

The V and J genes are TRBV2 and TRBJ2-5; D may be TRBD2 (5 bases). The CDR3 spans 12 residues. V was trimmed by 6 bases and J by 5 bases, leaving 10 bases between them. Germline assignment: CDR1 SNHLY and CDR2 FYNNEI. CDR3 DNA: TGTGCCAGCAGACTAGTGACGGAGACCCAGTACTTC. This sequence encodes CASRLVTETQYF.

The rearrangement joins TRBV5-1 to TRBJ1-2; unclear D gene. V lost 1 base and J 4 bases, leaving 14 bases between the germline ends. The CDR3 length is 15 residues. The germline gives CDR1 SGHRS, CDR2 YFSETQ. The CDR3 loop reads CASSLSPGPPYGYTF. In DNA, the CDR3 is TGCGCCAGCAGCTTGTCGCCAGGACCTCCCTATGGCTACACCTTC.

CDR3 loop: CTSSQTSGGPATDTQYF. Here the CDR3 DNA reads TGCACCAGCAGCCAAACTAGCGGGGGGCCGGCCACAGATACGCAGTATTTT. The rearrangement links TRBV1 to TRBJ2-3; TRBD2 reflects the table's D call only, with no check against the DNA. TRBV1 is a pseudogene. There are 17 residues in the CDR3.

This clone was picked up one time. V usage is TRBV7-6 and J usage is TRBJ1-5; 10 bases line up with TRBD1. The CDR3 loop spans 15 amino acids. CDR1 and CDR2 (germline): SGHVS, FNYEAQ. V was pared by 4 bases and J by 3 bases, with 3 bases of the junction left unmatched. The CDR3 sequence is CASSSDRGLNQPQHF. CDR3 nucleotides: TGTGCCAGCAGCTCAGACAGGGGGCTCAATCAGCCCCAGCATTTT.

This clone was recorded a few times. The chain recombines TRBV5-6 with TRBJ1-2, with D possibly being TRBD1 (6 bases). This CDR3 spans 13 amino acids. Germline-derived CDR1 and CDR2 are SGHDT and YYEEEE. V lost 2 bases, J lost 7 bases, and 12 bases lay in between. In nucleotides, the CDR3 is TGTGCCAGCAGCTTCTCGGGGGCGAGTGGCTACACCTTC. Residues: CASSFSGASGYTF.

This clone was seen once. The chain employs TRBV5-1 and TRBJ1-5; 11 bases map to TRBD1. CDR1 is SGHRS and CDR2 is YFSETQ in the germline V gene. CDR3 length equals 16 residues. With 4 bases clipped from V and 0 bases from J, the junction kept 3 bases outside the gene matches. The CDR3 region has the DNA TGCGCCAGCAGCCCCGGGACAGGGGGTAGCAATCAGCCCCAGCATTTT. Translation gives CASSPGTGGSNQPQHF.

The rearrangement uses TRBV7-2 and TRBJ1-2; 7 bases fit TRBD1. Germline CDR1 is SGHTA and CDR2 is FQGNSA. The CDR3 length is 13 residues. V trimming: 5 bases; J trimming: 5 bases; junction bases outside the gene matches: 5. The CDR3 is CASSPGQAYGYTF. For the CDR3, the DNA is TGTGCCAGCAGCCCCGGACAGGCGTATGGCTACACCTTC.

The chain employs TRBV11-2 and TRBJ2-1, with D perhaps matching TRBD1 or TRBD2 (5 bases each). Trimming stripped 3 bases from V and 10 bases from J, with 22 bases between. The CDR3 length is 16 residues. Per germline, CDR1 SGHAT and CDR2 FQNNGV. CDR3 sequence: CASSLRPGPPFNEQFF. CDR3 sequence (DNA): TGTGCCAGCAGCTTGAGACCGGGACCTCCCTTCAACGAGCAGTTCTTC.

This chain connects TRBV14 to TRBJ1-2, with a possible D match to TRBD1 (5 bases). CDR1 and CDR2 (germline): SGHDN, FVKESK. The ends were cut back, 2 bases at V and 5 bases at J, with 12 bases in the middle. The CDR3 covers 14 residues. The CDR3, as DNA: TGTGCCAGCAGCCAACTGGACAAAAGTTATGGCTACACCTTC. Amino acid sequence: CASSQLDKSYGYTF.